This paragraph reports one T cell receptor beta chain. The CDR3 end shows no conserved phenylalanine or tryptophan, and so a read error is likely. Unique molecular identifiers were incorporated into the prepared TCRbeta library. Using its own MiXCR run on the PCR reads, TCRdb lists one record per CDR3 protein. The top ten hold about 15% of the sample, which has more than 400,000 distinct CDR3 sequences, about an eighth seen once. These data come from a study of T-cell reconstitution after alpha-beta-depleted transplantation in children. Trimming removed 3 bases from V and 2 bases from J, with 14 bases in between. Germline CDR1 and CDR2: MNHEY and SVGAGI. The CDR3 consists of 15 residues.

This sample comprised PBMCs, mostly from graft donor cells, obtained 180 days after TCRalphabeta/CD19-depleted stem cell transplant. This TCR was recovered from a female patient aged 2-15 years who had a stem cell transplant for aplastic anemia, so the T cells may come from the graft donor. The chain links TRBV6-5 to TRBJ2-7; TRBD1 or TRBD2 may be the D gene (5 bases each). The CDR3 spells CASSYPGAVPYEQYL. The CDR3 DNA reads TGTGCCAGCAGTTATCCCGGGGCGGTCCCCTACGAGCAGTACTTG.